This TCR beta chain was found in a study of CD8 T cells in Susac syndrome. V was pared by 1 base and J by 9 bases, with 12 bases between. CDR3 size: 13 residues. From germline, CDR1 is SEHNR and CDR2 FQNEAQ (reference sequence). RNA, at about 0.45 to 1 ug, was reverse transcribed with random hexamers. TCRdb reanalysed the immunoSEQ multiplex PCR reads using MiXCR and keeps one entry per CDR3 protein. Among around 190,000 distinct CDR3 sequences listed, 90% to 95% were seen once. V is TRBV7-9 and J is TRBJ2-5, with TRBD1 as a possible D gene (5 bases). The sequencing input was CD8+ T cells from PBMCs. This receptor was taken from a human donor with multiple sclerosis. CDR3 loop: CASSLVVTDAQYF. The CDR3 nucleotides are TGTGCCAGCAGCTTAGTCGTGACAGATGCCCAGTACTTC. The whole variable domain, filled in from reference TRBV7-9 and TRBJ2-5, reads DTGVSQNPRHKITKRGQNVTFRCDPISEHNRLYWYRQTLGQGPEFLTYFQNEAQLEKSRLLSDRFSAERPKGSFSTLEIQRTEQGDSAMYLCASSLVVTDAQYFGPGTRLLVL.